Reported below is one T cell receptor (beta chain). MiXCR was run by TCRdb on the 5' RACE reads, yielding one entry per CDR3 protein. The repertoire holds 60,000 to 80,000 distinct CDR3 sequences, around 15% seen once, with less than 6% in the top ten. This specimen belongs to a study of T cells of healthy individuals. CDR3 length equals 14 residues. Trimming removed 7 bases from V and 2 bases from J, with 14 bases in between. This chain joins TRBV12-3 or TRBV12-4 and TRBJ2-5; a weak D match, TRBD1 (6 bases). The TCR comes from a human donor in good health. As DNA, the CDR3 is TGTGCCAGCACCATGGACAGCCGTCAAGAGACCCAGTACTTC. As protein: CASTMDSRQETQYF.